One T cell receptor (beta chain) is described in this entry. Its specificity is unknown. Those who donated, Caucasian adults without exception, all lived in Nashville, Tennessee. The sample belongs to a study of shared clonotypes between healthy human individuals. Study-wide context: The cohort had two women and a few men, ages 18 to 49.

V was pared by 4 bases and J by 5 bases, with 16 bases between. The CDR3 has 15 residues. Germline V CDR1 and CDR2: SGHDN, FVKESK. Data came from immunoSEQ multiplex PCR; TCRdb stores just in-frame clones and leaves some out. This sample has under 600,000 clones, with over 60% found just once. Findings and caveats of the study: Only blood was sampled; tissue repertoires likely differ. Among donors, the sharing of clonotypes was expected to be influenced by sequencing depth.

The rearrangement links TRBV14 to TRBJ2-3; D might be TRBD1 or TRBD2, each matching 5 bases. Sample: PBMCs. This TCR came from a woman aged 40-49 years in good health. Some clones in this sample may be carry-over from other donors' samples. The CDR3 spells CASSRGSGILDTQYF. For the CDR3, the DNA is TGTGCCAGCAGCCGGGGGTCTGGTATCCTAGATACGCAGTATTTT. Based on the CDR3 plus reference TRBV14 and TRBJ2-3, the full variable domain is EAGVTQFPSHSVIEKGQTVTLRCDPISGHDNLYWYRRVMGKEIKFLLHFVKESKQDESGMPNNRFLAERTGGTYSTLKVQPAELEDSGVYFCASSRGSGILDTQYFGPGTRLTVL.